The entry below gives a single TCR beta chain sequence along with its context. Its antigen is not identified. Unique molecular identifiers were present in the TCR beta cDNA libraries. Once about 0.85 to 11 million T cells were used, hundreds of thousands of cDNA molecules resulted. TCRdb ran MiXCR on the PCR reads and lists one entry per CDR3 protein. The sample shows more than 350,000 distinct CDR3 sequences, about 39% of them seen only once. The CDR3 consists of 16 residues. The germline gives CDR1 MNHNY, CDR2 SVGAGI (reference sequence). Trimming removed 1 base at V and 2 bases at J, with 12 bases between. The sample belongs to a study of post-analysis software for immune sequencing data. Study-level points and caveats: Strong co-clustering by F measure was seen for same-batch samples. Among multiple sclerosis patients, normalized Chao1 diversity was significantly below that of controls. Patients carried roughly 5 TRBV segments more frequently than controls did, and TRBV5-6, TRBV5-1 and TRBV20-1 were among them.

Sequenced: blood. The chain has TRBV6-6 and TRBJ1-5; TRBD1 is a possible D gene (5 bases). This receptor was obtained from a girl aged 2-15 years with multiple sclerosis. DNA for the CDR3: TGTGCCAGCAGTTACTGGGAGACAGAGGGCAATCAGCCCCAGCATTTT. Protein: CASSYWETEGNQPQHF.